This TCR beta chain came from a study of cytomegalovirus exposure and HLA in healthy donors (dated by TCRdb to the late 2010s). For the study in its entirety: An earlier analysis of roughly 630 of the donors reported 250 to 350 Gb of sequence data and some 100 million unique TCR beta sequences from roughly 200 million T cells. In a later genetic analysis, genome-wide SNP genotypes for about 55% of the roughly 670 donors were used, and that subset was treated as a discovery cohort. Roughly 5 DR-DQ haplotypes were handled as single units for association and clustering because linkage in the cohort was strong. Rather than using new phenotypic data, the later analysis identified candidate immune exposures from TCR beta sequences and from how often those sequences occurred across donors. The study aimed to test whether cataloging public T cell receptors could reveal signatures of past pathogen exposure. Besides the first cohort of about 730 subjects, a separate validation cohort made up of 120 different subjects was used. Every discovery cohort repertoire had been produced on one sequencing platform. An early release that covered roughly 600 HLA-typed donors contained approximately 300 gigabases of sequencing data and 65 million to 100 million unique TCR sequences. Typing coverage differed by locus: A, B, C, DRB1 and DQB1 were typed in about 620-640 donors, DQA1 in 522, DPA1 in roughly 590, and DPB1 in around 440. On average, roughly 240,000 unique TCR beta nucleotide sequences were sequenced per donor among more than 350 genotyped donors of the cohort, with roughly 18% of those sequences being non-productive. The study combined high-throughput TCR immunosequencing, statistical association of individual TCRs with disease status, and machine learning to predict cytomegalovirus infection status. The study used immunosequencing to profile the T cell repertoires of several hundred subjects and linked those repertoires to cytomegalovirus serostatus. Donor age, sex, ethnicity and CMV serostatus were compiled together with the repertoire data. A later analysis re-examined previously published TCR beta repertoires from 600 to 700 donors and added high-resolution HLA genotyping to investigate patterns of TCR occurrence. Of the 300 to 500 genotyped donors, 65% to 90% were placed in the genetic ancestry cluster associated with self-reported Caucasian donors. In an earlier analysis of more than 550 of the donors, high-throughput TCR beta sequencing was used to judge whether each TCR beta V gene segment behaved as functional or pseudogenic. Both class I and class II loci were covered by HLA typing, at four-digit resolution.

General findings and caveats noted by the study authors: When HLA alleles, especially DR and DQ, strongly co-occurred, attributing TCR associations to individual alleles was difficult. Most TCR sequences were seen in very few donors, while some public TCRs were found in many individuals. Several of the top co-occurrence clusters appeared to be linked to parvovirus B19, influenza, CMV and Epstein-Barr virus, according to a later analysis. In a later analysis, HLA-associated TCR beta chains showed more clonal expansion and lower generation probabilities than non-associated chains that were equally common. According to a later analysis, most CMV-associated TCR beta chains appeared to be HLA-restricted, and the HLA associations seemed to be driven largely by CMV exposure. The classifier was reported to diagnose cytomegalovirus status with high specificity and sensitivity in both the original and validation cohorts. The 87-base-pair reads could not distinguish some IMGT-functional V segments, including TRBV6-2 and TRBV6-3, so those segments were excluded. V-gene and J-gene trimming of TCR beta chains was associated with a missense DCLRE1C variant in a later genetic analysis, and the association was replicated in an independent cohort. Because some donors lacked HLA typing at each locus, the association tests relied only on the typed subset. The authors suggested that the approach could potentially be extended to other disease states and immunological phenotypes. Linkage disequilibrium might explain the correlated functional status among segregating V segments, but an unknown experimental factor could not be excluded. A cluster of highly shared sequence variants was judged likely to represent a technical artifact of the sequencing pipeline. Only TCR beta chains were sequenced in this cohort, and the absence of alpha or paired-chain data limited detectable features. In the study, roughly 160 TCR beta chains were listed as associated with cytomegalovirus. Three of the identified cytomegalovirus-associated TCR beta chains were confirmed in vitro to be specific for cytomegalovirus antigens. In an earlier analysis of 500 to 650 of the donors, most TCR beta V segments appeared in productive rearrangements about 87% or about 30% of the time, broadly matching IMGT annotations. Presence/absence analyses assumed roughly uniform sequencing depth across donors, an assumption that may not hold. Over 15 rarely observed V segments, including chromosome 9 orphons, were excluded from the earlier analysis of approximately 500 of the donors because counts were too low. A further reported finding was that TCR beta sequences accurately predicted the HLA-A and HLA-B alleles for most subjects in the first cohort. In a later analysis, TCR association rates were found to vary across HLA loci, with the most associated TCRs seen for DRB1 alleles and the fewest for HLA-C alleles. Compared with the 666-donor mean, donors in an Asian-associated ancestry cluster had fewer N-insertions in productive TCRs, according to a later genetic analysis. Immune exposure information for the cohort was limited to CMV serostatus. Specific HLA alleles were associated with roughly 17,000 TCR beta sequences at a false discovery rate of 0.05 in a later analysis.

The library was generated by the immunoSEQ multiplex PCR assay. For the multiplex PCR, a mixture combining 60 forward primers for TCR Vbeta segments and 13 reverse primers for TCR Jbeta segments was used. The CDR3 region of rearranged TCR beta genes was amplified from genomic DNA with a multiplex PCR assay. The amplified TCR beta libraries were sequenced on the Illumina HiSeq System as 87-base-pair reads. In the paper's pipeline: Across the 500 to 700 repertoires, a later analysis counted roughly 84 million unique TCR beta chains, some 11 million of which were shared by at least two donors. Raw reads were error-corrected and collapsed into unique sequences by a nearest-neighbor algorithm in which closely related sequences were merged to remove PCR and sequencing errors. Alignment of CDR3 sequences to IMGT reference sequences was used to assign V, D and J gene segments. Each retained sequence needed at least a six-nucleotide match to both a V gene segment and a J gene segment. Rearrangements were called productive when the CDR3 lacked stop codons and stayed in frame with V and J; all others were non-productive. CDR3 was defined by IMGT convention, running from the second conserved V-encoded cysteine to the conserved J-encoded phenylalanine. The earlier analysis of about 610 of the donors excluded any sequence lacking an unambiguous match to a single V gene segment. In an earlier analysis of 500 to 750 of the donors, V segments were called functional above 56.7% productive rearrangements and were called segregating when the between-donor standard deviation exceeded 5%. A statistical classification framework was built to diagnose cytomegalovirus status from the catalog of TCR beta chain sequences. In a later analysis, TCR nucleotide sequences were compared against IMGT/GENE-DB human TR gene sequences so that V and J genes could be assigned. A later analysis assigned CDR3 sequences and most-parsimonious VDJ recombination scenarios with the TCRdist pipeline. A later analysis defined each TCR beta chain by its CDR3 amino acid sequence plus V-gene family, and excluded reads lacking a unique V-gene family. As a way to deal with suspected cross-contamination and a sequencing artifact, a later analysis dropped 450 to 600 nucleotide sequences that were highly shared and had low generation probability. A later analysis calculated a clonal expansion index for each public chain from normalized within-repertoire ranks of inferred template counts. A later analysis computed generation probabilities with a VDJ recombination model fitted to out-of-frame rearrangements, and checked the results against IGoR. Hypergeometric tests were used in a later analysis to score TCR-TCR, TCR-HLA and TCR-CMV co-occurrence, with a repertoire-size bias correction applied to the TCR pairs. To estimate false discovery rates, a later analysis permuted the HLA or CMV assignments 20 times. In a later analysis, co-occurring TCRs were grouped using DBSCAN, with TCRdist sequence similarity added in when clustering inside HLA-allele-positive subsets. For co-occurrence clustering, repertoires with fewer than 30,000 or more than 120,000 public chains were excluded, along with about five repertoires with anomalous nucleotide sharing. The source is immuneACCESS, and TCRdb retained only in-frame sequences with V and J called. Part of the clones is not carried over; for the studies checked, unresolved V genes explain less than half of this, and the remainder is unexplained. The V and J calls and clone size were taken over from that table, and D and trimming were inferred from the DNA. Present in this sample are approximately 140,000 clones, about two thirds of which were seen just once. The ten largest clones capture approximately 2.6% of the sample.

The cohort comprised 666 healthy bone marrow donors. All cohort members were sampled while nominally healthy, although unrecorded immune exposures were likely present. The donor tested CMV seropositive and was one of the 289 seropositive cohort members. Each donor provided a peripheral blood sample, and peripheral blood mononuclear cells were used for TCR beta sequencing. The Qiagen DNeasy Blood Extraction Kit was used to extract genomic DNA from the blood cell samples. From the germline V gene (reference sequence), CDR1 is LNHDA and CDR2 is SQIVND. From the cysteine up to the phenylalanine, the CDR3 has a length of 13 residues. The DNA shown is the 39-base CDR3, in frame from base 1. Trimming takes 10 bases off V and 8 bases off J; junction bases not matched to a gene: 12. Concerning this clone: Its recognized antigen is unknown. Base qualities are not recorded, but no much larger clone differs from it by a single base.

The chain joins TRBV19 to TRBJ1-2, and 8 junctional nucleotides match TRBD1. The sequencing sample was made of PBMCs. This clonotype originated in a woman between 55 and 75 years old in good health and CMV-seropositive. The CDR3: CATTGQGRQGYTF. The sequence in DNA is TGTGCCACCACCGGACAGGGACGTCAGGGCTACACCTTC.